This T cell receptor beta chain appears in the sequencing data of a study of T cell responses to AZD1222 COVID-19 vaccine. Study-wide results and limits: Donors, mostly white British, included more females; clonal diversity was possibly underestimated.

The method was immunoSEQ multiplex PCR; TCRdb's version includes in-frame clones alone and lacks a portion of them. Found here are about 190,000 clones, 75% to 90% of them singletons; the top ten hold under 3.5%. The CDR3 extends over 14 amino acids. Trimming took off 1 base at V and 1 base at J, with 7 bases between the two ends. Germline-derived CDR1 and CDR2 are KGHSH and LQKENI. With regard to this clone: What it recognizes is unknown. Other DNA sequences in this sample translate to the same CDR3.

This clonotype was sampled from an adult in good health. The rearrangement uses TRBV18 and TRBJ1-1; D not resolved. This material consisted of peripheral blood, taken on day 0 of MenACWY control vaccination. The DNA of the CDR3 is TGTGCCAGCTCACCACGGCAGGAGAACACTGAAGCTTTCTTT. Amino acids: CASSPRQENTEAFF.